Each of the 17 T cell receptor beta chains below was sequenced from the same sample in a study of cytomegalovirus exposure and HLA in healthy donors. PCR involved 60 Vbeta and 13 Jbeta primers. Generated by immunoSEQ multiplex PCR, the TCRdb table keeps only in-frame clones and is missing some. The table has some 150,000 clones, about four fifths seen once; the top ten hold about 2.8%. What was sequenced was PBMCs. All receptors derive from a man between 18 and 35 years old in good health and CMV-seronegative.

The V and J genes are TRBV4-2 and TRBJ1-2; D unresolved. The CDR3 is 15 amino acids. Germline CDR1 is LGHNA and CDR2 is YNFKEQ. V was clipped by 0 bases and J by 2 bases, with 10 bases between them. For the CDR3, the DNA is TGTGCCAGCAGCCAAGATCGGTGGAGAAACTATGGCTACACCTTC. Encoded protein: CASSQDRWRNYGYTF.

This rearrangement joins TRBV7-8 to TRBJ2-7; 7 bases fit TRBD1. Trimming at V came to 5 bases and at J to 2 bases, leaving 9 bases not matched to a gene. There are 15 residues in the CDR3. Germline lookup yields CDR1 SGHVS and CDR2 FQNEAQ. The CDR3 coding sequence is TGTGCCAGCAGCAACCGTGGGGACAGCACCTACGAGCAGTACGTC. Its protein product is CASSNRGDSTYEQYV.

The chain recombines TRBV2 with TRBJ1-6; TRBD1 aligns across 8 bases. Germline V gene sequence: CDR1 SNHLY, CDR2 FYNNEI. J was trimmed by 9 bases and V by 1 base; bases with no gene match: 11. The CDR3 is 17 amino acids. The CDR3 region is CASSEVSLPGGSSPLHF. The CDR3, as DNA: TGTGCCAGCAGTGAAGTCTCTCTTCCAGGGGGCTCTTCACCCCTCCACTTT. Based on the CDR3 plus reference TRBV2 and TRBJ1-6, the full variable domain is EPEVTQTPSHQVTQMGQEVILRCVPISNHLYFYWYRQILGQKVEFLVSFYNNEISEKSEIFDDQFSVERPDGSNFTLKIRSTKLEDSAMYFCASSEVSLPGGSSPLHFGNGTRLTVT.

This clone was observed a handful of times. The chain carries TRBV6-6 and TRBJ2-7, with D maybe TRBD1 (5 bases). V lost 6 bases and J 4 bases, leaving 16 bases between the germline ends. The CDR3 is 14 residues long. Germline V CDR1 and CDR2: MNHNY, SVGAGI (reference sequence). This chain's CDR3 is CASSIQQAAYEQYF. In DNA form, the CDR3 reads TGTGCCAGCAGCATACAACAGGCGGCATACGAGCAGTACTTC.

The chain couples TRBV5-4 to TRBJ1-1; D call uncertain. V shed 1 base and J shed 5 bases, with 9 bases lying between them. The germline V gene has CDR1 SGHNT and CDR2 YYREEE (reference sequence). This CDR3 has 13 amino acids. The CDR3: CASSLLERTEAFF. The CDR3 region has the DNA TGTGCCAGCAGCTTGTTAGAGAGAACTGAAGCTTTCTTT.

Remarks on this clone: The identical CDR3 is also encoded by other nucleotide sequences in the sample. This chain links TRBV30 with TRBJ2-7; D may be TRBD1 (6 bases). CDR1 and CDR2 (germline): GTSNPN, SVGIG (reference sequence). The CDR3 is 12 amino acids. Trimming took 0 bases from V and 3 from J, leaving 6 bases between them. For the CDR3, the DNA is TGTGCCTGGAGTGTGACAGGCTACGAGCAGTACTTC. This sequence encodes CAWSVTGYEQYF.

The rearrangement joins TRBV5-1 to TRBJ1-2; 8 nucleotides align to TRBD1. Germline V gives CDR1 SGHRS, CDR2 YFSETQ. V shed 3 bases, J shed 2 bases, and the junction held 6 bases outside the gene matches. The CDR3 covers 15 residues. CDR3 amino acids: CASSYDRGGNYGYTF. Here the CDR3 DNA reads TGCGCCAGCAGCTACGACAGGGGAGGAAACTATGGCTACACCTTC.

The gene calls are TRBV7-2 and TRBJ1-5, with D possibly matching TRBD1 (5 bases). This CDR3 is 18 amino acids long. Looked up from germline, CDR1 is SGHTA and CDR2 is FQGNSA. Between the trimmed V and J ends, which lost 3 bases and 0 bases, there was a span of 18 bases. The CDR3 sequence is CASSFGGGATYSNQPQHF. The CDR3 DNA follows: TGTGCCAGCAGCTTTGGGGGAGGGGCTACTTATAGCAATCAGCCCCAGCATTTT.

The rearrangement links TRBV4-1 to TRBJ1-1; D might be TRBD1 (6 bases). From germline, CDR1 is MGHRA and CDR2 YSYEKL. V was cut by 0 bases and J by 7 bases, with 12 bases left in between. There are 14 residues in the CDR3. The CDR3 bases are TGCGCCAGCAGCCAAGAAATGGGAGGGGGTGAAGCTTTCTTT. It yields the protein CASSQEMGGGEAFF.

CDR3 loop: CASSPAAGTYEQYF. CDR3 coding DNA: TGTGCCAGCAGCCCCGCCGCGGGGACCTACGAGCAGTACTTC. This chain joins TRBV9 and TRBJ2-7; D is possibly TRBD2 (6 bases). CDR1 and CDR2 from the germline V gene are SGDLS and YYNGEE. V lost 4 bases and J lost 2, with 13 bases in between. CDR3 length: 14 amino acids.

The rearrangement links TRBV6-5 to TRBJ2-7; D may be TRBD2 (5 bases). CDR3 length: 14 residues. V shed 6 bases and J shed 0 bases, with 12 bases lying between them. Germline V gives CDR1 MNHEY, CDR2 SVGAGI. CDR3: CASRPSTSSYEQYV. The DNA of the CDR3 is TGTGCCAGCAGACCCTCAACTAGCTCCTACGAGCAGTACGTC.

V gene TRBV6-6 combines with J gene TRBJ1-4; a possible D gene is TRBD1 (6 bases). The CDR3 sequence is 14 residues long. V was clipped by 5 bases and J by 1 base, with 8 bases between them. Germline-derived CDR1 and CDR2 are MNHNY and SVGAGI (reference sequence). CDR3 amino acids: CASSQGGTNEKLFF. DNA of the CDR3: TGTGCCAGCAGTCAAGGGGGAACTAATGAAAAACTGTTTTTT.

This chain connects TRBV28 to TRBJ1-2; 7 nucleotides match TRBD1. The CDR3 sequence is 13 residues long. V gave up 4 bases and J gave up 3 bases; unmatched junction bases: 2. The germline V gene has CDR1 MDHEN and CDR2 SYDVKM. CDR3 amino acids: CASSWGQYYGYTF. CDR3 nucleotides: TGTGCCAGCAGTTGGGGACAGTACTATGGCTACACCTTC.

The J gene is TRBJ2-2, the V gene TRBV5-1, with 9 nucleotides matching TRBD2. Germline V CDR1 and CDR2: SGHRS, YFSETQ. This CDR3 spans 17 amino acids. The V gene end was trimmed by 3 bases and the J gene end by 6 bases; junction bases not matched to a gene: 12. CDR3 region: CASSSKPGLAFAGELFF. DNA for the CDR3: TGCGCCAGCAGCTCAAAACCGGGACTAGCATTTGCCGGGGAGCTGTTTTTT. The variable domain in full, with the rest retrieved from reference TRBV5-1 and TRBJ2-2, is KAGVTQTPRYLIKTRGQQVTLSCSPISGHRSVSWYQQTPGQGLQFLFEYFSETQRNKGNFPGRFSGRQFSNSRSEMNVSTLELGDSALYLCASSSKPGLAFAGELFFGEGSRLTVL.

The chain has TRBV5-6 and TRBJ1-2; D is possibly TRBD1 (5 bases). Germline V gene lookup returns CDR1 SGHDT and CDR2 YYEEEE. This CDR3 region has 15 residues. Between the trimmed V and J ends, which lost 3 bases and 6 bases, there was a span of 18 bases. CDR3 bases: TGTGCCAGCAGCTGGGGGTTCGGGGGGTTGAATGGCTACACCTTC. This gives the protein CASSWGFGGLNGYTF.

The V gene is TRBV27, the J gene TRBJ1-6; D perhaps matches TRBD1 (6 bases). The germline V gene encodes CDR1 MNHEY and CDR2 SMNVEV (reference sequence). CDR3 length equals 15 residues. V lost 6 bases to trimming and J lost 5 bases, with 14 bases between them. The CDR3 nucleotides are TGTGCCAGCAGAACCCCGGGACATAATAATTCACCCCTCCACTTT. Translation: CASRTPGHNNSPLHF.

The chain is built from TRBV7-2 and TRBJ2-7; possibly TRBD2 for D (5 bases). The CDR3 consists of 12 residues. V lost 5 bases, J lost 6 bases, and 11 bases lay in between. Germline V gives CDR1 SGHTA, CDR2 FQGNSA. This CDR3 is CASSVPGSEQYF. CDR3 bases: TGTGCCAGCAGCGTTCCGGGGTCCGAGCAGTACTTC.